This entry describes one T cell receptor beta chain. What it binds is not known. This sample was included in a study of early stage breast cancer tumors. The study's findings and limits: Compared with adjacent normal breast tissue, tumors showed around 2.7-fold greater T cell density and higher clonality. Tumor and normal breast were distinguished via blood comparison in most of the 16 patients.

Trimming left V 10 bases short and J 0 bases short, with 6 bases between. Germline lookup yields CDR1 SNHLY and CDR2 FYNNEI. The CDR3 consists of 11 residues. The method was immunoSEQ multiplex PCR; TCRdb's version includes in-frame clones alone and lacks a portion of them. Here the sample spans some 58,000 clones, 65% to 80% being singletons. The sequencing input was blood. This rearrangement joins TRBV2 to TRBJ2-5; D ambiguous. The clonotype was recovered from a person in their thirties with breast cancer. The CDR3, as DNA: TGTGCCACGGCGTACCAAGAGACCCAGTACTTC. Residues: CATAYQETQYF.